The T cell receptor (beta chain) described here comes from a study of identical twins. Each CDR3 protein is one row after TCRdb ran MiXCR on the 5' RACE reads. The sample consists of a few hundred thousand distinct CDR3 sequences, approximately 8.3% of them appearing once. Germline CDR1 and CDR2: MNHEY and SVGEGT. V lost 0 bases, J lost 2 bases, and 11 bases lay in between. The CDR3 is made up of 15 amino acids. This sample also belongs to another study, concerning yellow fever vaccine responses in identical twins.

J is TRBJ2-7 and V is TRBV6-2 or TRBV6-3; D might be TRBD2 (5 bases). The sequence was collected from a young woman in good health. Input material: CD8+ T cells sorted from blood. CDR3 amino acids: CASSYSGGQTYEQYF. For the CDR3, the DNA is TGTGCCAGCAGTTACTCTGGCGGGCAAACCTACGAGCAGTACTTC.